This TCR beta chain was identified in a study of glioma-infiltrating T cells after dendritic cell vaccination (dated by TCRdb to 2016 to 2017). With regard to the full study: The cohort included around 15 glioblastoma patients drawn from Phase I and II dendritic cell vaccination trials, of whom 9 were newly diagnosed and 6 had recurrent disease. Autologous tumor lysate-pulsed dendritic cell vaccination was administered to the patients between about 2003 and 2012. The vaccine consisted of monocyte-derived dendritic cells cultured about 7 days with IL-4 and GM-CSF, then pulsed overnight with autologous tumor lysate. Patients received three intradermal dendritic cell vaccine injections at biweekly intervals in the arm below the axilla. In glioblastoma patients vaccinated with dendritic cells, deep sequencing of TCR beta CDR3 regions served to measure tumor-infiltrating lymphocyte content and to compare repertoires between tumor and blood. Survival after dendritic cell vaccination was correlated with TCR sequencing metrics such as TIL content and the overlap between tumor and blood repertoires. The full study reports these points: Longer time to progression and overall survival after dendritic cell vaccination were predicted by higher estimated pretreatment TIL content. TCR clonality showed no direct relationship with survival, which suggests that a diverse polyclonal response may matter. The three-group TCR overlap response model was characterized as speculative, and prospective validation of the model was stated to be required. The cohort was small and heterogeneous, few patients had complete blood and tumor sets, and even fewer had initial-recurrent tumor pairs.

Using the immunoSEQ assay, TCRB CDR3 regions were amplified from 2 to 2.5 micrograms of genomic DNA, or from all available DNA when less than that was on hand. The multiplex PCR employed 60 forward primers targeting TCR V beta segments and 13 reverse primers targeting J beta segments. Synthetic control templates were spiked into each sample at limiting dilution to estimate reads per starting template. Sequencing produced 87 bp reads on the Illumina HiSeq System. In the paper's pipeline: To remove PCR and sequencing errors, closely related sequences were merged with a nearest neighbor algorithm. TCR overlap was measured as the percentage of unique tumor TCR beta sequences that were also present in the peripheral blood of the same patient. The clones in this table, taken by TCRdb from immuneACCESS, are in-frame only. Not every clone is retained; where verified, under half of the shortfall comes from an unresolved V gene, and the cause of the rest is unknown. D and trimming come from the DNA, and the V and J calls and clone size come from that table. For this sample the table gives roughly 100,000 clones, of which around 87% were detected only once. Of the sample, roughly 2.5% falls within the top ten clones.

What this sample's time point label stands for: after dendritic cell vaccination, including at tumor progression/relapse. To be selected, patients needed enough residual fresh-frozen tumor tissue and more than two years of available survival data. An isocitrate dehydrogenase mutation was not carried by any of the glioblastoma patients, although molecular status was otherwise variable. PBMC collection took place before vaccination, two weeks after the third vaccination, and at tumor progression if progression occurred. Genomic DNA was extracted with the Qiagen DNeasy Blood extraction Kit. Via the germline V gene (reference sequence), CDR1 is LNHDA and CDR2 SQIVND. The V end loses 4 bases and the J end loses 1 base, and a stretch of 13 bases separates them. The CDR3 measures 15 amino acids from cysteine to phenylalanine. Only the CDR3 DNA stays, 45 bases, in frame from base 1. Worth noting for this clone: This clone's antigen is unknown. It has no much larger one-base neighbor in the sample; base qualities were not kept.

The source of this sequence is a human donor with glioblastoma. The starting material was blood, obtained after dendritic cell vaccination. The V and J segments used are TRBV19 and TRBJ1-1; TRBD1 is a possible D gene, resting on 5 matching bases. The CDR3 region has the sequence CASSSAGRGNTEAFF. The sequenced DNA is TGTGCCAGTAGTAGCGCCGGTAGGGGGAACACTGAAGCTTTCTTT.